The rows below give T cell receptor beta chains drawn from one sample of a study of control samples from healthy donors and cancer patients. The table came from immunoSEQ multiplex PCR; TCRdb's copy has only in-frame clones and leaves some out. The sample consists of about 410,000 clones, 80% to 95% of them appearing once. Input material: PBMCs. These receptors were obtained from a man aged 40-50 years with head and neck cancer. CDR3s include the opening cysteine and the closing phenylalanine or tryptophan. A D gene is named only where the DNA matches it firmly. Not all rows give a size; the values are once, few, many and, for expanded clones, a class.

d_call,clone_size,cdr3_length,j_call,v_call,cdr3_aa,cdr3_nt
TRBD1,once,13,TRBJ1-1,TRBV24-1,CATGTGVKTEAFF,TGTGCCACCGGGACAGGGGTAAAGACTGAAGCTTTCTTT
TRBD1,-,14,TRBJ1-4,TRBV28,CASSTTGIGEKLFF,TGTGCCAGCAGTACGACAGGGATAGGCGAAAAACTGTTTTTT
-,-,14,TRBJ1-2,TRBV5-1,CASSPQGQSAGYTF,TGCGCCAGCAGCCCCCAGGGACAATCGGCTGGCTACACCTTC
-,once,15,TRBJ2-3,TRBV10-2,CASTLGVASTDTQYF,TGCGCCAGCACCTTAGGAGTAGCTAGCACAGATACGCAGTATTTT
-,few,15,TRBJ1-2,TRBV29-1,CSVGSGLGQVYGYTF,TGCAGCGTTGGCTCTGGGCTTGGGCAGGTCTATGGCTACACCTTC
-,-,13,TRBJ2-1,TRBV6-5,CASNPGFIDEQFF,TGTGCCAGCAATCCAGGGTTTATAGATGAGCAGTTCTTC
-,-,10,TRBJ1-2,TRBV9,CASSGYGYTF,TGTGCCAGCAGCGGCTATGGCTACACCTTC
-,-,13,TRBJ2-7,TRBV7-3,CASSPDPGYEQYF,TGTGCCAGCAGCCCCGATCCGGGCTACGAGCAGTACTTC
-,-,17,TRBJ1-4,TRBV30,CAWSRRGEGRGNEKLFF,TGTGCCTGGAGTAGGAGGGGAGAGGGACGGGGGAATGAAAAACTGTTTTTT
-,-,12,TRBJ1-1,TRBV28,CASSLLGRGAFF,TGTGCCAGCAGTTTGTTGGGCAGGGGAGCTTTCTTT
-,-,15,TRBJ1-2,TRBV6-5,CASSYSRSVRDGYTF,TGTGCCAGCAGTTACTCGAGGTCAGTGCGGGACGGCTACACCTTC
TRBD1,-,13,TRBJ2-7,TRBV6-4,CASWGQVGYEQYF,TGTGCCAGCTGGGGACAGGTGGGATACGAGCAGTACTTC
TRBD1,once,14,TRBJ1-1,TRBV19,CASSIVQGATEAFF,TGTGCCAGTAGTATAGTTCAGGGGGCTACTGAAGCTTTCTTT
-,-,17,TRBJ1-6,TRBV18,CASSPPTLGTNNSPLHF,TGTGCCAGCTCACCACCGACCCTAGGGACGAATAATTCACCCCTCCACTTT
-,-,14,TRBJ1-1,TRBV4-1,CASSQSSTNTEAFF,TGCGCCAGCAGCCAATCCTCGACGAACACTGAAGCTTTCTTT
-,once,15,TRBJ1-6,TRBV30,CAWSDGWQGSSPLHF,TGTGCCTGGAGTGACGGATGGCAGGGGAGTTCACCCCTCCACTTT
-,-,16,TRBJ1-6,TRBV18,CASSPELGQNNSPLHF,TGTGCCAGCTCACCAGAACTTGGACAGAATAATTCACCCCTCCACTTT
-,-,14,TRBJ1-6,TRBV28,CASSLAGEVSPLHF,TGTGCCAGCAGTTTAGCAGGGGAAGTTTCACCCCTCCACTTT
-,-,11,TRBJ1-2,TRBV12-3/TRBV12-4,CASGQGDGYTF,TGTGCCAGCGGGCAGGGAGATGGCTACACCTTC
TRBD2,-,16,TRBJ2-1,TRBV11-1,CASSLGVLAGYNEQFF,TGTGCCAGCAGCTTAGGGGTCTTAGCGGGGTACAATGAGCAGTTCTTC
-,-,13,TRBJ2-3,TRBV6-5,CASSYSRLNTQYF,TGTGCCAGCAGTTACTCGAGACTTAATACGCAGTATTTT
-,-,14,TRBJ1-5,TRBV21-1,CASPDRGDNQPQHF,TGTGCCAGCCCGGACAGGGGAGACAATCAGCCCCAGCATTTT
-,-,16,TRBJ2-6,TRBV6-5,CASSYSVGSGANVLTF,TGTGCCAGCAGTTACTCGGTAGGGTCTGGGGCCAACGTCCTGACTTTC
TRBD2,-,17,TRBJ2-3,TRBV11-3,CASSLAGTSRSTDTQYF,TGTGCCAGCAGCCTAGCCGGGACTAGCCGGAGCACAGATACGCAGTATTTT
-,-,14,TRBJ1-5,TRBV28,CATGPPGFGQPQHF,TGTGCCACCGGCCCCCCCGGCTTCGGTCAGCCCCAGCATTTT
-,-,16,TRBJ1-6,TRBV5-1,CASSLLSGQGYSPLHF,TGCGCCAGCAGCCTCTTGTCGGGCCAGGGATATTCACCCCTCCACTTT
TRBD2,-,14,TRBJ2-7,TRBV7-2,CASSQSGNSYEQYF,TGTGCCAGCAGCCAGAGCGGGAACTCATACGAGCAGTACTTC
-,-,15,TRBJ1-1,TRBV6-1,CASSEVGGQNTEAFF,TGTGCCAGCAGTGAAGTCGGGGGACAGAACACTGAAGCTTTCTTT
TRBD1,-,16,TRBJ2-4,TRBV7-2,CASSSRSGTAPSIQYF,TGTGCCAGCAGCTCACGTTCCGGGACAGCGCCCAGCATTCAGTACTTC
-,-,16,TRBJ2-2,TRBV7-7,CASSLGRQDYTGELFF,TGTGCTAGCAGCTTAGGGCGACAGGATTACACCGGGGAGCTGTTTTTT
TRBD1,-,15,TRBJ2-7,TRBV27,CASSLRGQAIYEQYF,TGTGCCAGCAGTTTAAGGGGACAGGCTATTTACGAGCAGTACTTC
-,once,13,TRBJ2-3,TRBV10-2,CASSSFGGDTQYF,TGCGCCAGCAGTTCTTTCGGAGGAGATACGCAGTATTTT
TRBD1,-,18,TRBJ1-5,TRBV15,CATSRDQSGTGVVQPQHF,TGTGCCACCAGCAGAGACCAGTCCGGGACAGGGGTAGTTCAGCCCCAGCATTTT
TRBD1,-,15,TRBJ2-7,TRBV4-3,CASSQIQQGGGEQYF,TGCGCCAGCAGCCAGATTCAACAGGGGGGAGGCGAGCAGTACTTC
-,-,15,TRBJ1-1,TRBV19,CASRPPRVGVTEAFF,TGTGCCAGTAGACCCCCCCGAGTAGGGGTCACTGAAGCTTTCTTT
TRBD1,-,13,TRBJ1-2,TRBV28,CASRVGGGYGYTF,TGTGCCAGCAGGGTAGGGGGCGGGTATGGCTACACCTTC
-,few,18,TRBJ1-1,TRBV27,CASSLTGPSPGEYTEAFF,TGTGCCAGCAGTTTAACAGGGCCGAGCCCGGGTGAGTACACTGAAGCTTTCTTT
-,-,15,TRBJ1-1,TRBV27,CASSLFQGLNTEAFF,TGTGCCAGCAGTTTATTTCAGGGGCTGAACACTGAAGCTTTCTTT
TRBD2,-,14,TRBJ2-1,TRBV18,CASSPSGEVNEQFF,TGTGCCAGCTCGCCTAGCGGAGAGGTGAATGAGCAGTTCTTC
-,-,13,TRBJ1-5,TRBV3-1/TRBV3-2,CASSQDYAQPQHF,TGTGCCAGCAGCCAAGATTACGCTCAGCCCCAGCATTTT
TRBD2,few,13,TRBJ2-2,TRBV11-3,CASSRGSPGELFF,TGTGCCAGCAGCCGCGGGAGTCCCGGGGAGCTGTTTTTT
TRBD1,once,14,TRBJ1-3,TRBV30,CAWSSGQGGNTIYF,TGTGCCTGGAGTTCTGGACAGGGTGGAAACACCATATATTTT
-,-,15,TRBJ1-2,TRBV4-1,CASSQDRQANYGYTF,TGCGCCAGCAGCCAAGATAGACAGGCTAACTATGGCTACACCTTC
-,-,13,TRBJ1-2,TRBV29-1,CSVETVSNYGYTF,TGCAGCGTTGAAACCGTCTCTAACTATGGCTACACCTTC
-,few,13,TRBJ1-5,TRBV7-2,CASSPNVRQPQHF,TGTGCCAGCAGCCCCAACGTCCGTCAGCCCCAGCATTTT
TRBD2,-,14,TRBJ2-7,TRBV15,CATSRDGEGHEQYF,TGTGCCACCAGCAGAGATGGGGAGGGACACGAGCAGTACTTC
TRBD2,-,15,TRBJ2-3,TRBV6-5,CASSYKTSRTDTQYF,TGTGCCAGCAGTTACAAGACTAGCCGAACAGATACGCAGTATTTT
-,-,11,TRBJ1-5,TRBV5-8,CASSIRQPQHF,TGTGCCAGCAGCATTCGGCAGCCCCAGCATTTT
TRBD2,-,15,TRBJ2-5,TRBV5-5,CASSHPGLGEETQYF,TGTGCCAGCAGCCACCCGGGACTAGGAGAAGAGACCCAGTACTTC
-,-,13,TRBJ1-5,TRBV2,CASSVQGNQPQHF,TGTGCCAGCAGCGTACAGGGTAATCAGCCCCAGCATTTT
-,-,14,TRBJ1-4,TRBV5-1,CASSSTGSDEKLFF,TGCGCCAGCAGCTCGACAGGATCGGATGAAAAACTGTTTTTT
-,once,12,TRBJ2-3,TRBV19,CASSPNSDTQYF,TGTGCCAGTAGTCCTAATTCAGATACGCAGTATTTT
-,-,14,TRBJ1-2,TRBV28,CASSLPWDYYGYTF,TGTGCCAGCAGTTTACCCTGGGATTACTATGGCTACACCTTC
-,once,14,TRBJ1-5,TRBV28,CASTTNRGNQPQHF,TGTGCCAGCACCACGAATAGGGGCAATCAGCCCCAGCATTTT
-,few,11,TRBJ2-7,TRBV11-2,CATSVGYEQYF,TGTGCCACCTCGGTAGGCTACGAGCAGTACTTC
TRBD1,-,16,TRBJ2-7,TRBV7-2,CASSPGQGKGSYEQYF,TGTGCCAGCAGCCCCGGACAGGGGAAAGGTTCCTACGAGCAGTACTTC
-,-,15,TRBJ2-7,TRBV7-2,CASSKFIGSSYEQYF,TGTGCCAGCAGCAAGTTCATCGGGAGCTCCTACGAGCAGTACTTC